This record concerns one TCR beta chain sequence. Trimming took 4 bases from V and 4 from J, leaving 15 bases between them. The CDR3 consists of 14 residues. Germline CDR1 reads SGDLS; CDR2 reads YYNGEE. The data were taken from a study of T cell changes during pregnancy in multiple sclerosis. Measured with immunoSEQ multiplex PCR; TCRdb has only the in-frame clones, and not every one. The table includes nearly 60,000 clones, less than 95% detected once. V and J are TRBV9 and TRBJ2-7; tentatively, D is TRBD2 (5 bases). The sequence was obtained from a female donor in good health, enrolled as a control in a pregnancy study. Sample: CD4+ T cells from peripheral blood mononuclear cells, taken after pregnancy. CDR3 bases: TGTGCCAGCAGCCCAAGAGGCATAGCGTACGAGCAGTACTTC. The encoded protein is CASSPRGIAYEQYF.